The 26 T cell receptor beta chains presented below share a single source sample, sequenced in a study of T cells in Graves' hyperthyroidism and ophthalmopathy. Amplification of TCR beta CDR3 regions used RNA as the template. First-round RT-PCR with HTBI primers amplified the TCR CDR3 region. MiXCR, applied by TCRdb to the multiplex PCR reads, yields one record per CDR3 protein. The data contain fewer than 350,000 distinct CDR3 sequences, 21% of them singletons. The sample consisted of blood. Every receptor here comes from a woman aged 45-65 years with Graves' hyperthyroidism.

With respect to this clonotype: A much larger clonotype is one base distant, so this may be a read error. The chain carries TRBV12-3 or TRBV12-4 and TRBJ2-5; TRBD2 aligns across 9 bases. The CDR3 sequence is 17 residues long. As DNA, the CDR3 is TGTTCCAGCAGCCCTAAGATGAGGCGGGAGGGCCAGGAGACCCAGTACTTC. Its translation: CSSSPKMRREGQETQYF.

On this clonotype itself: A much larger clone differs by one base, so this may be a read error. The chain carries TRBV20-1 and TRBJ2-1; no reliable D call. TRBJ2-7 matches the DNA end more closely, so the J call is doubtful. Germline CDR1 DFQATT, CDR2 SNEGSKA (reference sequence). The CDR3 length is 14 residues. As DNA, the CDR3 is TGCAGTGCTAGCGGTACAGTTGCCTACAATGAGCAGTACTTC. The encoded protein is CSASGTVAYNEQYF.

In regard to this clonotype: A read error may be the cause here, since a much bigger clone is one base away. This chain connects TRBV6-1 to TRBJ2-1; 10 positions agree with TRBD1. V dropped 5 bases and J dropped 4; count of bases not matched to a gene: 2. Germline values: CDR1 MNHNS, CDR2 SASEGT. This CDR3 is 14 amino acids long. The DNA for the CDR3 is TGTGCCAGCAGTTGGGACAGGGGATACAATGAGCAGTTCTTC. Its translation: CASSWDRGYNEQFF.

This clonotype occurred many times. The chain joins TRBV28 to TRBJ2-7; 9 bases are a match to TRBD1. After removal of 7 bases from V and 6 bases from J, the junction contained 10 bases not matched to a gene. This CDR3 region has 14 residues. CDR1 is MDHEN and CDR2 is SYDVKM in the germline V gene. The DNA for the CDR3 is TGTGCCAGCACCTATTGGGACAGGGCTAGCGAGCAGTACTTC. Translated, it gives CASTYWDRASEQYF.

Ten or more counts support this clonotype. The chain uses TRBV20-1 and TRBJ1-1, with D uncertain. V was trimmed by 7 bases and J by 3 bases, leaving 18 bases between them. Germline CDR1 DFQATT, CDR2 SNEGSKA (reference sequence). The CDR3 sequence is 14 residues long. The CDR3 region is CSVFRSQGHTEAFF. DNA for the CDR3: TGCAGTGTATTCCGGTCGCAAGGCCACACTGAAGCTTTCTTT.

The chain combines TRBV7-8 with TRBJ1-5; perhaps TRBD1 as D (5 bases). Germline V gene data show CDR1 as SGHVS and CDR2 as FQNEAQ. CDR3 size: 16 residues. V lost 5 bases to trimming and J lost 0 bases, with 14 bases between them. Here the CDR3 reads CASSQGAAYSNQPQHF. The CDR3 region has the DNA TGTGCCAGCAGCCAAGGGGCGGCCTATAGCAATCAGCCCCAGCATTTT.

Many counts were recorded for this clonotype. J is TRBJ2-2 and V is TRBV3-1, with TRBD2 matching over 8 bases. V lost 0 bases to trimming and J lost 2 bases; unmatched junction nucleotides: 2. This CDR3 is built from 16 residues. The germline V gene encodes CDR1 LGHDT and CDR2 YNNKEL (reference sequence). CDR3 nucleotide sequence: TGTGCCAGCAGCCAAGAAAGCGGGGGAAACACCGGGGAGCTGTTTTTT. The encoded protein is CASSQESGGNTGELFF.

The DNA for the CDR3 is TGTGCCAGCAGACAGTCGGGACAGCAACCCCTCCACTTT. Translated: CASRQSGQQPLHF. The V call is TRBV28, the J call TRBJ1-6; 7 nucleotides agree with TRBD1. V lost 6 bases to trimming and J lost 12 bases; unmatched junction nucleotides: 8. This CDR3 comprises 13 residues. Germline CDR1 and CDR2: MDHEN and SYDVKM.

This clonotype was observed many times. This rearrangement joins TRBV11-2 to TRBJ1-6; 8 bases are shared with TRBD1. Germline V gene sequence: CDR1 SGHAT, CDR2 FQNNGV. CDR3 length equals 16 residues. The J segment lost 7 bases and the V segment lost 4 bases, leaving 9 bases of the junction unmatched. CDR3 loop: CASSSLQGARNSPLHF. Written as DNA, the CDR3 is TGTGCCAGCAGCTCCCTCCAGGGGGCTCGGAATTCACCCCTCCACTTT.

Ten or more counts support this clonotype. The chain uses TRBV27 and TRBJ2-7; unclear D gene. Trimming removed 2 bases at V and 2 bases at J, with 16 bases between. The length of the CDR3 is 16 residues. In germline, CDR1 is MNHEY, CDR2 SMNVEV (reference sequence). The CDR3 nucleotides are TGTGCCAGCAGTTTAACCCTGTCAGCCGCCACCTACGAGCAGTACTTC. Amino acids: CASSLTLSAATYEQYF.

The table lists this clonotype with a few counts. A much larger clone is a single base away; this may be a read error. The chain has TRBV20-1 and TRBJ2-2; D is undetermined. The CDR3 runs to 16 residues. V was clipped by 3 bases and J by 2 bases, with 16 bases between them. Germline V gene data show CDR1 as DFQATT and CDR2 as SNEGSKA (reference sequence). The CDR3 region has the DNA TGCAGTGCTAGTGCCGGTTTGTCGGCCAACACCGGGGAGCTGTTTTTT. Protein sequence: CSASAGLSANTGELFF.

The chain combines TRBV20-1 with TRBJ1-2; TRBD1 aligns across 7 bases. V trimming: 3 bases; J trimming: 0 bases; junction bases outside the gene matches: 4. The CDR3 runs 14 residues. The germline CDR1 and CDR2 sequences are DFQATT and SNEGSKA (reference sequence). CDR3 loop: CSARGDSPNYGYTF. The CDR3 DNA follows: TGCAGTGCTAGGGGGGACAGCCCTAACTATGGCTACACCTTC.

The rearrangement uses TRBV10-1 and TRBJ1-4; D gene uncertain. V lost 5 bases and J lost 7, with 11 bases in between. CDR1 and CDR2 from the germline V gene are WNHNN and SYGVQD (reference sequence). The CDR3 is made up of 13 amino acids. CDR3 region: CASSPEGREKLFF. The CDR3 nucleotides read TGCGCCAGCAGTCCTGAAGGGCGTGAAAAACTGTTTTTT.

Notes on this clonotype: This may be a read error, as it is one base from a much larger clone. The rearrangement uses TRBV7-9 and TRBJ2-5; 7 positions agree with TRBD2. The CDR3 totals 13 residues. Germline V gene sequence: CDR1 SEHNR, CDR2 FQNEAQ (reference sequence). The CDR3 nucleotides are TGTGCCAGCAGATCGACTAGCAGGGAGATCCAGTACTTC. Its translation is CASRSTSREIQYF.

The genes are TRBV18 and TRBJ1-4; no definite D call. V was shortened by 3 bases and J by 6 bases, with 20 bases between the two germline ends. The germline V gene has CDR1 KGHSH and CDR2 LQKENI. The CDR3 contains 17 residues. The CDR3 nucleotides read TGTGCCAGCTCACCCGACATACTTGCAACTAATTATGAAAAACTGTTTTTT. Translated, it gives CASSPDILATNYEKLFF.

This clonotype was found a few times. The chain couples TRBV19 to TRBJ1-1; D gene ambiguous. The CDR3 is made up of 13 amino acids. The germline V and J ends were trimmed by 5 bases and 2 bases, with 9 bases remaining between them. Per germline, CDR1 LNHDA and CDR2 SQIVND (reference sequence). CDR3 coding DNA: TGTGCCAGTAGTTCCTGGGGAAACACTGAAGCTTTCTTT. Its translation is CASSSWGNTEAFF.

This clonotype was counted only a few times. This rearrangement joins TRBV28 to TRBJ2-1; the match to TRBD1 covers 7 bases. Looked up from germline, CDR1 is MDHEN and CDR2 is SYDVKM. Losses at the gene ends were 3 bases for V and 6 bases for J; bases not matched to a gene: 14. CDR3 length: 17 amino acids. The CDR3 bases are TGTGCCAGCAGTTTGTCGGACAGGAAAAGTCTCCTCAATGAGCAGTTCTTC. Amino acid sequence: CASSLSDRKSLLNEQFF.

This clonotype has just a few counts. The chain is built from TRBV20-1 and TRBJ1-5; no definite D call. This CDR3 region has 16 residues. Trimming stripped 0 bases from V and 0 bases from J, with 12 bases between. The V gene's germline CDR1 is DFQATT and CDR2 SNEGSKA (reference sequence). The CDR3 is CSAREHTVVSNQPQHF. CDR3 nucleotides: TGCAGTGCTAGAGAGCACACAGTGGTTAGCAATCAGCCCCAGCATTTT.

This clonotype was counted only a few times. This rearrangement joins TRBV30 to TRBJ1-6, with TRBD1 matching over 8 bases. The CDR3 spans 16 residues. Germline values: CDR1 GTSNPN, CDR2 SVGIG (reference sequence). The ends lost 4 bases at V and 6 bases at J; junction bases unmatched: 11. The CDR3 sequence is CAWKRGSGTGNSPLHF. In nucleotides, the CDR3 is TGTGCCTGGAAAAGGGGGTCCGGGACAGGTAATTCACCCCTCCACTTT.

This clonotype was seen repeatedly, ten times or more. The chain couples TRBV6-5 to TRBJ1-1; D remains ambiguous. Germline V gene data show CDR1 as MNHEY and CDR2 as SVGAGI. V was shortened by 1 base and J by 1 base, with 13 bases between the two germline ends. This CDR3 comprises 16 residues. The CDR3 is CASSYLTIRGNTEAFF. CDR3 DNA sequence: TGTGCCAGCAGTTACTTGACGATTCGGGGGAACACTGAAGCTTTCTTT.

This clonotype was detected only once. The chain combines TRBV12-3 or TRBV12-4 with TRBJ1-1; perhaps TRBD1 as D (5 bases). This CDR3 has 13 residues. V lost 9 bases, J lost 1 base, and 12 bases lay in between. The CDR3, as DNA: TGTGCCAGTAGGGCCGGGGGGAACACTGAAGCTTTCTTT. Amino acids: CASRAGGNTEAFF.

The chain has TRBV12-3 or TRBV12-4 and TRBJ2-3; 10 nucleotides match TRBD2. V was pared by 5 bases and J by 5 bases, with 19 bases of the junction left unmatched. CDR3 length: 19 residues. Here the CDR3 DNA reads TGTGCCAGCAGTACGTCCCCGACTAGACTAGCGGGTTTTAAAGATACGCAGTATTTT. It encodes CASSTSPTRLAGFKDTQYF.

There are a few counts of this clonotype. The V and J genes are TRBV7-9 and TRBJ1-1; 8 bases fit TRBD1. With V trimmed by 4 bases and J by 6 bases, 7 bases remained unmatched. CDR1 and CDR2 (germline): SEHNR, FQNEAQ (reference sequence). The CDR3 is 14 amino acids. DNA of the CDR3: TGTGCCAGCAGCTCGTCAGGGGGCGATGCTGAAGCTTTCTTT. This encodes CASSSSGGDAEAFF.

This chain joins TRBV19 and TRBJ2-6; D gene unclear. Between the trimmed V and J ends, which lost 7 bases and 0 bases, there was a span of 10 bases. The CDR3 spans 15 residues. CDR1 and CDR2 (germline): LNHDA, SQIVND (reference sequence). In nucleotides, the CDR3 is TGTGCCAGTAAGGTCGGTAACTCTGGGGCCAACGTCCTGACTTTC. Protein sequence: CASKVGNSGANVLTF.

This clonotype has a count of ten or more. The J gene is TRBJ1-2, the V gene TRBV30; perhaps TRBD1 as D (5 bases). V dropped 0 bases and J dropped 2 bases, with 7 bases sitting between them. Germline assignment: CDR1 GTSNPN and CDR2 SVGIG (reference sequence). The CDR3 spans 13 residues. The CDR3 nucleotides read TGTGCCTGGAGTGTAGAGGGGAACTATGGCTACACCTTC. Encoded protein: CAWSVEGNYGYTF.

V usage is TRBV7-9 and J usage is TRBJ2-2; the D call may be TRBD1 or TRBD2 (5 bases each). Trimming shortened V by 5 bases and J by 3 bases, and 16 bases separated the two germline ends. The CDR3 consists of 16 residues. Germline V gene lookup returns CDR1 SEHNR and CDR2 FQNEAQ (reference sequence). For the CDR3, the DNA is TGTGCCAGCAGCAACCGGGACCCAAGGGACACCGGGGAGCTGTTTTTT. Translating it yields CASSNRDPRDTGELFF.